These T cell receptor beta chains were read from a single sample in a study of cytomegalovirus exposure and HLA in healthy donors. The repertoire was sequenced with immunoSEQ multiplex PCR; TCRdb's copy has only in-frame clones and lacks some. The table includes some 270,000 clones, around nine tenths detected once. The sequenced sample consisted of PBMCs. The receptors come from a girl aged 2-10 years in good health and CMV-seronegative. Both conserved end residues are part of each CDR3. A D gene is named only where the DNA matches it firmly. Not every row has a clone size; where given, it reads once, few, many or a size class.

CDR3nt	CDR3aa	d_gene	abundance	v_gene	j_gene
TGTGCCAGCAGCGTAGCGGGGGCCTACAATGAGCAGTTCTTC	CASSVAGAYNEQFF	NA	NA	TRBV9	TRBJ2-1
TGTGCCAGCAGCTTAGAGGGGGCTAGCAATCAGCCCCAGCATTTT	CASSLEGASNQPQHF	TRBD1	once	TRBV7-2	TRBJ1-5
TGTGCCAGTAGGAGACCAGGCCGGGGGGGCCTCTATGGCTACACCTTC	CASRRPGRGGLYGYTF	NA	NA	TRBV19	TRBJ1-2
TGTGCCAGCAGTGTTCTGGGACAGGGGGGACTCTACGAGCAGTACTTC	CASSVLGQGGLYEQYF	TRBD1	NA	TRBV6-1	TRBJ2-7
TGTGCCAGCAGTTTATCGGCTGCCAGCGAGCAGTACTTC	CASSLSAASEQYF	NA	once	TRBV27	TRBJ2-7
TGTGCCAGCAGCTTAGACCCGACAGGCGTGGATGAAGCTTTCTTT	CASSLDPTGVDEAFF	NA	NA	TRBV7-9	TRBJ1-1
TGTGCCACCAGCAGAGATCAGGGCCTCTACGAGCAGTACTTC	CATSRDQGLYEQYF	NA	NA	TRBV15	TRBJ2-7
TGTGCCAGCAGCATGACAGGTTCCGGGGAGCTGTTTTTT	CASSMTGSGELFF	NA	NA	TRBV7-6	TRBJ2-2
TGTGCCAGCTCACTTCAGGGGACAGGCCAAGAGACCCAGTACTTC	CASSLQGTGQETQYF	TRBD1	NA	TRBV18	TRBJ2-5
TGTGCCAGCAGCTCCCCTCAGGGTTTAGGAGAAAAACTGTTTTTT	CASSSPQGLGEKLFF	NA	NA	TRBV7-6	TRBJ1-4
TGTGCCAGCAGCTTATTCCCACAGGGGTATAATTCACCCCTCCACTTT	CASSLFPQGYNSPLHF	TRBD1	NA	TRBV7-6	TRBJ1-6
TGTGCCAGCAGTGAAAGGGGGACAGGCCCCAATGAGCAGTTCTTC	CASSERGTGPNEQFF	TRBD1	once	TRBV2	TRBJ2-1
TGTGCCACCAGCAGAGATGTCGGACAGGGTATTGTTGACTACGAGCAGTACTTC	CATSRDVGQGIVDYEQYF	TRBD1	NA	TRBV15	TRBJ2-7
TGCAGCGCCGACAGGGGGGAGGGGGGGGCCAACGTCCTGACTTTC	CSADRGEGGANVLTF	TRBD1	few	TRBV29-1	TRBJ2-6
TGTGCCTGGAGTGGTGGCAGGGGGCGTCCCACCTTC	CAWSGGRGRPTF	TRBD1	NA	TRBV30	TRBJ1-2
TGCAGCGTTGAGGACAGGCCGGGGAATGAGCAGTTCTTC	CSVEDRPGNEQFF	TRBD1	NA	TRBV29-1	TRBJ2-1
TGTGCCAGCAGTGAATGGGCTAGCGGAAGTTACAATGAGCAGTTCTTC	CASSEWASGSYNEQFF	TRBD2	NA	TRBV6-1	TRBJ2-1
TGTGCCAGCAGTGCGACAGGCTCTTCAAATCAGCCCCAGCATTTT	CASSATGSSNQPQHF	NA	NA	TRBV6-1	TRBJ1-5
TGTGCCAGCGGAACGGGAGTTGGGGGCACAGATACGCAGTATTTT	CASGTGVGGTDTQYF	NA	NA	TRBV6-4	TRBJ2-3
TGTGCCAGCAGCGAGGAGGTCAGCTCCTACGAGCAGTACTTC	CASSEEVSSYEQYF	NA	NA	TRBV2	TRBJ2-7
TGTGCCATCAGTGAATCTGAGACCCAGTACTTC	CAISESETQYF	NA	NA	TRBV10-3	TRBJ2-5
TGTGCCAGCAGCCCAATCGACAGGGTGAGCACTGAAGCTTTCTTT	CASSPIDRVSTEAFF	TRBD1	NA	TRBV27	TRBJ1-1
TGCAGCGCCACCGAGCAGGACACTGAAGCTTTCTTT	CSATEQDTEAFF	NA	NA	TRBV29-1	TRBJ1-1
TGTGCCAGCAGGCCTACCGGGACTAGCGGGATCGAGCAGTACTTC	CASRPTGTSGIEQYF	TRBD2	NA	TRBV27	TRBJ2-7
TGTGCCAGTACAGAGACAGCGTTTAACTATGGCTACACCTTC	CASTETAFNYGYTF	NA	NA	TRBV6-5	TRBJ1-2
TGTGCCAGCAGCTTAACTTCACTATACTACGAGCAGTACTTC	CASSLTSLYYEQYF	NA	NA	TRBV7-8	TRBJ2-7
TGTGCCAGCAGCTCACAAACTGGACTAGCGGGAGCAGGGGAGACCCAGTACTTC	CASSSQTGLAGAGETQYF	TRBD2	few	TRBV5-6	TRBJ2-5
TGCAGCGTTGGCAAGGGGGCGGACTATGGCTACACCTTC	CSVGKGADYGYTF	TRBD1	NA	TRBV29-1	TRBJ1-2
TGTGCCAGCATGCCGGGGACAGGGGCGTACGAGCAGTACTTC	CASMPGTGAYEQYF	TRBD1	once	TRBV2	TRBJ2-7
TGCGCCAGCAGTGAGCCGGGACAGGGATTGAGTTTTTACTACACCTTC	CASSEPGQGLSFYYTF	TRBD1	once	TRBV10-2	TRBJ1-2
TGTGCCAGCAGCCCCCAGGCTAGCGGGATCTACAATGAGCAGTTCTTC	CASSPQASGIYNEQFF	TRBD2	NA	TRBV11-2	TRBJ2-1
TGTGCCAGCAGCTTGGTGGGGGGACAGGGTGGTTTTCTGAACACTGAAGCTTTCTTT	CASSLVGGQGGFLNTEAFF	TRBD1	NA	TRBV5-5	TRBJ1-1
TGCGCCAGCAGCTTCGGGACTAAGTACGAGCAGTACTTC	CASSFGTKYEQYF	TRBD2	NA	TRBV5-1	TRBJ2-7
TGCGCCAGCAGCCAAGTAAGGGACAGTACCTACGAGCAGTACTTC	CASSQVRDSTYEQYF	TRBD1	NA	TRBV4-1	TRBJ2-7
TGCGCCAGCACCGGGAGCGGGCGCACAGATACGCAGTATTTT	CASTGSGRTDTQYF	NA	once	TRBV5-1	TRBJ2-3